This T cell receptor (beta chain) was sequenced in a study of blood T cell repertoires in COVID-19. Across the study: COVID-19 samples from acute and convalescent phases originated in the United States, Italy and Spain. PBMCs, B-cell-depleted T cells, or T cells were the source of the cDNA or gDNA that made up the material.

Germline trimming cut 3 bases from V and 4 bases from J; bases unmatched to any gene: 13. Looked up from germline, CDR1 is SGHRS and CDR2 is YFSETQ. The CDR3 has 17 residues. Researchers sorted participants into cohorts using their self-reported clinical history. Per the study methods: Reference gene primer amplification gave nucleated cell count estimates. The table came from immunoSEQ multiplex PCR; TCRdb's copy has only in-frame clones and leaves some out. V, J and clone size were drawn from that table, and D and trimming were deduced from the DNA. The data contain 180,000 or so clones, roughly 80% of them singletons.

The chain is built from TRBV5-1 and TRBJ2-5; 9 nucleotides match TRBD1. The sequenced material came from PBMCs or T cells enriched from blood (not recorded which). The sequence came from a man between 60 and 75 years old who had been exposed to COVID-19. CDR3 DNA sequence: TGCGCCAGCAGCTCCCCTTTGGACAGGGGATATGCAGAGACCCAGTACTTC. Encoded protein: CASSSPLDRGYAETQYF.